Presented here are 20 T cell receptor beta chains from one specimen sequenced in a study of shared clonotypes between healthy human individuals. Sequencing was performed with immunoSEQ multiplex PCR; in TCRdb, only in-frame clones are kept and a portion is missing. The sample records about 120,000 clones, under 70% being singletons. Input material: memory CD8+ T cells sorted from blood. The subset here: CD45RO+ cells pooled with CCR7-negative TemRA cells. The source is a woman in her twenties or thirties in good health.

This clone was picked up many times. Sequence at one end of the junction differs from germline and may be a read error. Distinct nucleotide sequences in the sample also encode this CDR3. This chain links TRBV7-9 with TRBJ2-7; 10 bases match TRBD2. Germline V gene lookup returns CDR1 SEHNR and CDR2 FQNEAQ (reference sequence). The CDR3 extends over 16 amino acids. CDR3 sequence (DNA): TGCGCCAGCAGCCAAGGACTAGCGGTTTCATCCTACGAGCAGTACTTC. Amino acids: CASSQGLAVSSYEQYF. Variable domain in full (rest from reference TRBV7-9 and TRBJ2-7): DTGVSQNPRHKITKRGQNVTFRCDPISEHNRLYWYRQTLGQGPEFLTYFQNEAQLEKSRLLSDRFSAERPKGSFSTLEIQRTEQGDSAMYLCASSQGLAVSSYEQYFGPGTRLTVT.

The chain recombines TRBV13 with TRBJ1-2, with a tentative D call TRBD1 (6 bases). The length of the CDR3 is 14 residues. The germline V gene encodes CDR1 PRHDT and CDR2 FYEKMQ (reference sequence). V gave up 4 bases and J gave up 7 bases, with 16 bases separating them. CDR3 sequence reads: CASSSPGGAAGYTF. For the CDR3, the DNA is TGTGCCAGCAGCTCCCCGGGGGGCGCGGCTGGCTACACCTTC.

V and J are TRBV7-9 and TRBJ2-7; D gene uncertain. The ends were cut back, 2 bases at V and 4 bases at J, with 12 bases in the middle. This CDR3 comprises 14 residues. The germline V gene has CDR1 SEHNR and CDR2 FQNEAQ (reference sequence). For the CDR3, the DNA is TGTGCCAGCAGCTTACCCCGGGCTGCATACGAGCAGTACTTC. This codes for CASSLPRAAYEQYF.

J is TRBJ1-5 and V is TRBV4-1; D is undetermined. The CDR3 sequence is 17 residues long. From germline, CDR1 is MGHRA and CDR2 YSYEKL. The V and J ends lost 0 bases and 2 bases respectively, with 14 bases between them. CDR3 sequence (DNA): TGCGCCAGCAGCCAAGATCATCTGGGGTCGGGCAATCAGCCCCAGCATTTT. It encodes CASSQDHLGSGNQPQHF.

The chain is built from TRBV23-1 and TRBJ2-7; D is undetermined. TRBV23-1 is known as an ORF, though its function is uncertain. This CDR3 has 15 amino acids. V was cut by 6 bases and J by 0 bases, with 15 bases left in between. For the CDR3, the DNA is TGCGCCAGCAGCCATACCGCTACCATCTCCTACGAGCAGTACTTC. Residues: CASSHTATISYEQYF.

The chain uses TRBV5-1 and TRBJ2-7, with a weak D call TRBD2 (6 bases). CDR1 is SGHRS, CDR2 YFSETQ, per germline. The V end lost 3 bases, the J end lost 0 bases, and 28 bases lay between the germline ends. The CDR3 is 20 residues long. CDR3: CASSWVLAGVHSSVSYEQYF. In DNA form, the CDR3 reads TGCGCCAGCAGCTGGGTTCTAGCAGGCGTCCATTCTAGCGTCTCCTACGAGCAGTACTTC.

J is TRBJ1-3 and V is TRBV4-1; 7 bases align to TRBD1. Looked up from germline, CDR1 is MGHRA and CDR2 is YSYEKL. Trimming removed 3 bases from V and 0 bases from J; junction bases left unmatched: 5. The CDR3 runs 16 residues. CDR3 nucleotide sequence: TGCGCCAGCAGCCAGTGGGACAGTTACTCTGGAAACACCATATATTTT. It specifies CASSQWDSYSGNTIYF.

The gene calls are TRBV29-1 and TRBJ2-3; D call uncertain. CDR3 length equals 8 residues. V lost 7 bases and J 5 bases, leaving 1 base between the germline ends. Germline CDR1 is SQVTM and CDR2 is ANQGSEA. CDR3 nucleotide sequence: TGCAGCGAAGATACGCAGTATTTT. This codes for CSEDTQYF.

As to this clone: A read error may be the cause here, since a much bigger clone is one base away. This CDR3 is also generated by other DNA sequences in the sample. J is TRBJ2-2 and V is TRBV5-5; TRBD2 matches at 14 bases. Unmatched junction bases numbered 1, after V lost 0 bases and J lost 0 bases. CDR1 SGHKS and CDR2 YYEKEE come from the germline V gene (reference sequence). The CDR3 extends over 18 amino acids. The CDR3 sequence is CASSLGLAGGTNTGELFF. The DNA for the CDR3 is TGTGCCAGCAGCTTGGGACTAGCGGGAGGGACGAACACCGGGGAGCTGTTTTTT.

The rearrangement joins TRBV10-3 to TRBJ2-1, with D unresolved. There are 14 residues in the CDR3. The ends were cut back, 3 bases at V and 10 bases at J, with 16 bases in the middle. CDR1 and CDR2 from the germline V gene are ENHRY and SYGVKD. The CDR3 reads CAISDRSATVEQFF. The CDR3, as DNA: TGTGCCATCAGTGATCGGAGTGCGACCGTGGAGCAGTTCTTC.

CDR3 in amino acids: CASSETGVHEQYF. The CDR3 DNA reads TGTGCCAGCAGTGAAACGGGGGTCCACGAGCAGTACTTC. This sequence joins TRBV25-1 and TRBJ2-7; a possible D gene is TRBD2 (6 bases). CDR1 and CDR2 (germline): MGHDK, SYGVNS. This CDR3 has 13 residues. V lost 2 bases and J 5 bases, leaving 10 bases between the germline ends.

This clone was seen a handful of times. The chain recombines TRBV19 with TRBJ2-1; perhaps TRBD1 as D (6 bases). Trimming cost V 0 bases and J 4 bases, with 16 bases left between them. The CDR3 is made up of 17 amino acids. Germline CDR1 reads LNHDA; CDR2 reads SQIVND (reference sequence). The CDR3 reads CASSIERQDAFYNEQFF. The CDR3 bases are TGTGCCAGTAGTATAGAACGACAGGACGCTTTTTACAATGAGCAGTTCTTC.

The chain joins TRBV7-8 to TRBJ2-3; 7 bases map to TRBD2. J gave up 5 bases and V 6 bases, and 11 bases lay outside the gene matches. This CDR3 spans 15 amino acids. Germline V gene lookup returns CDR1 SGHVS and CDR2 FQNEAQ. The CDR3 loop is CASSPYSGSVDTQYF. The DNA for the CDR3 is TGTGCCAGCAGTCCCTATAGCGGGTCGGTAGATACGCAGTATTTT.

In this sample, this clone turned up a few times. V and J are TRBV25-1 and TRBJ2-3; D is unresolved. Germline CDR1 MGHDK, CDR2 SYGVNS. V lost 4 bases, J lost 4 bases, and 9 bases lay in between. The CDR3 has 13 residues. DNA for the CDR3: TGTGCCAGCAGTGGAGGCCGGGCAGATACGCAGTATTTT. Its protein product is CASSGGRADTQYF.

The rearrangement joins TRBV12-5 to TRBJ2-3, with 10 nucleotides matching TRBD1. J gave up 1 base and V 4 bases, and 8 bases lay outside the gene matches. This CDR3 comprises 17 residues. Germline CDR1 LGHNT, CDR2 FRNRAP. Written as DNA, the CDR3 is TGTGCTAGTGGTTCGGCCCTCGGGACAGGGGGCACAGATACGCAGTATTTT. Translated, it gives CASGSALGTGGTDTQYF.

This chain uses TRBV25-1 with TRBJ2-1; no reliable D call. CDR3 length equals 10 residues. The germline V and J ends were trimmed by 0 bases and 9 bases, with 0 bases remaining between them. Germline V lookup: CDR1 MGHDK, CDR2 SYGVNS. CDR3 nucleotides: TGTGCCAGCAGTGAATATGAGCAGTTCTTC. Translation: CASSEYEQFF. Full variable domain (outside the CDR3, taken from reference TRBV25-1 and TRBJ2-1): EADIYQTPRYLVIGTGKKITLECSQTMGHDKMYWYQQDPGMELHLIHYSYGVNSTEKGDLSSESTVSRIRTEHFPLTLESARPSHTSQYLCASSEYEQFFGPGTRLTVL.

This clone has a handful of counts. The chain employs TRBV27 and TRBJ2-7; 8 positions agree with TRBD2. V dropped 5 bases and J dropped 3; count of bases not matched to a gene: 6. CDR3 length: 14 amino acids. Germline-derived CDR1 and CDR2 are MNHEY and SMNVEV (reference sequence). Written as DNA, the CDR3 is TGTGCCAGCAGTGAGCGGGAGTCTCACTACGAGCAGTACTTC. It translates to CASSERESHYEQYF.

The V gene is TRBV6-1, the J gene TRBJ2-7; 7 bases are shared with TRBD1. CDR3 length equals 13 residues. J lost 2 bases, V lost 6 bases, and 4 bases had no gene match. Germline CDR1 is MNHNS and CDR2 is SASEGT. The CDR3 DNA follows: TGTGCCAGCAGACAGGGACAGACCTACGAGCAGTACTTC. Amino acids: CASRQGQTYEQYF.

The J gene is TRBJ1-1, the V gene TRBV18; tentative D call: TRBD1 (5 bases). Between the trimmed V and J ends, which lost 3 bases and 2 bases, there was a span of 13 bases. This CDR3 spans 15 amino acids. Germline V gives CDR1 KGHSH, CDR2 LQKENI. Here the CDR3 reads CASSPIGGINTEAFF. The CDR3 nucleotides are TGTGCCAGCTCACCTATTGGGGGGATAAACACTGAAGCTTTCTTT.

The chain combines TRBV10-3 with TRBJ1-5; D possibly corresponds to TRBD1 (5 bases). Trimming took 11 bases from V and 6 from J, leaving 11 bases between them. The germline gives CDR1 ENHRY, CDR2 SYGVKD. The CDR3 covers 11 residues. The DNA of the CDR3 is TGTGCCCGGCGGGGGTTTCAGCCCCAGCATTTT. Protein product: CARRGFQPQHF.